This T cell receptor (beta chain) was observed in a study of beta chain features in type 1 diabetes. Trimming removed 6 bases from V and 1 base from J, with 7 bases in between. CDR1 MNHEY and CDR2 SVGAGI come from the germline V gene. The CDR3 length is 12 residues. Expressed TCRB transcripts were sequenced, since all the RNA that had been isolated was reverse transcribed. Here immunoSEQ multiplex PCR was the method, and the copy in TCRdb shows in-frame clones only, minus some. The sample holds around 450,000 clones, 9.5% to 12% seen once. The sequence was obtained from a woman aged 18 to 35 in good health. The chain uses TRBV6-5 and TRBJ2-7, with D unclear. Sequencing input: naive CD4+ T cells from blood. Written as DNA, the CDR3 is TGTGCCAGCAGGGGCAGGTCCTACGAGCAGTACTTC. Translated, it gives CASRGRSYEQYF.